This is a list of T cell receptor beta chains from one sample in a study of blood T cell repertoires in COVID-19. Only in-frame clones appear in the TCRdb table, and some are missing; sequencing was by immunoSEQ multiplex PCR. In the table there are 200,000 or so clones, almost 85% of which are singletons. The source material was peripheral blood. The receptors derive from a woman in her 70s with active or convalescent COVID-19. Both conserved end residues are part of each CDR3. Each record gives: J gene, CDR3 length, clone size, V gene, D gene, CDR3 DNA, CDR3 protein. The D gene is left open where the match is weak. Some rows mark clone size as missing; the rest say once, few, many or name a class of expanded clone.

TRBJ2-7 12 NA TRBV5-6 TRBD1 TGTGCCAGCAGCTGGGACAGGGGGGGGAAGTACTTC CASSWDRGGKYF
TRBJ1-2 15 NA TRBV4-1 NA TGCGCCAGCAGCCAAGATTTGAGTTCTAACTATGGCTACACCTTC CASSQDLSSNYGYTF
TRBJ2-2 13 NA TRBV5-1 TRBD2 TGCGCCAGCAGCCAAACTAGCGCCGGGGAGCTGTTTTTT CASSQTSAGELFF
TRBJ2-3 15 NA TRBV28 TRBD2 TGTGCCAGCAGTCTGCTAGCGGGAGAAACAGATACGCAGTATTTT CASSLLAGETDTQYF
TRBJ1-2 14 NA TRBV2 NA TGTGCCAGCAGCGGTGGACGGGATCGATATGGCTACACCTTC CASSGGRDRYGYTF
TRBJ2-7 13 NA TRBV28 NA TGTGCCAGCAGGCCCCAGGGAACCTACGAGCAGTACTTC CASRPQGTYEQYF
TRBJ2-2 15 few TRBV2 TRBD2 TGTGCCAGCAGTGAGCGGGAGAGGGGAACCGGGGAGCTGTTTTTT CASSERERGTGELFF
TRBJ2-5 13 few TRBV18 NA TGTGCCAGCTCACCCCGGGGCCAAGAGACCCAGTACTTC CASSPRGQETQYF
TRBJ2-7 14 NA TRBV2 NA TGTGCCAGCAGTGAAGCGCACTACTCCTACGAGCAGTACTTC CASSEAHYSYEQYF
TRBJ1-5 15 once TRBV12-5 TRBD1 TGTGCTAGTGGAACGGGACAGGGGAATAATCAGCCCCAGCATTTT CASGTGQGNNQPQHF
TRBJ1-2 15 NA TRBV6-1 TRBD1 TGTGCCAGCAGTGAAGCGGGGACAGGGAATTTGGGCTACACCTTC CASSEAGTGNLGYTF
TRBJ1-1 14 NA TRBV4-1 NA TGCGCCAGCAGCCAAGTATCCTGGAACACTGAAGCTTTCTTT CASSQVSWNTEAFF
TRBJ1-5 13 NA TRBV7-3 NA TGTGCCAGCAGCTTACGTCAGGGGCAGCCCCAGCATTTT CASSLRQGQPQHF
TRBJ2-5 15 many TRBV5-1 TRBD1 TGCGCCAGCAGCCTCCTGGGACAGGGTCCAGAGACCCAGTACTTC CASSLLGQGPETQYF
TRBJ2-5 13 NA TRBV2 TRBD1 TGTGCCAGCAGAGGGACAGCACAAGAGACCCAGTACTTC CASRGTAQETQYF
TRBJ2-7 16 NA TRBV7-6 TRBD2 TGTGCCAGCAGCTTAGCGGGACTAGCGGGAGGTAACGAGCAGTACTTC CASSLAGLAGGNEQYF
TRBJ1-2 14 NA TRBV18 TRBD1 TGTGCCAGCTCACCCGACAGGGTGGGCTATGGCTACACCTTC CASSPDRVGYGYTF
TRBJ2-7 15 NA TRBV7-9 NA TGTGCCAGCAGCCTCGGCCCCCGAAGCGTCAACGAGCAGTACTTC CASSLGPRSVNEQYF
TRBJ2-7 14 NA TRBV2 NA TGTGCCAGCAGTGTAGGCAGGTACTCCTACGAGCAGTACTTC CASSVGRYSYEQYF
TRBJ1-1 16 NA TRBV28 NA TGTGCCAGCAGTTTATCAAGAGGGACTGGAACGGCTGAAGCTTTCTTT CASSLSRGTGTAEAFF
TRBJ2-5 14 NA TRBV5-4 NA TGTGCCAGCAGCCTCCAGGGTCCCAAAGAGACCCAGTACTTC CASSLQGPKETQYF
TRBJ2-7 13 NA TRBV25-1 NA TGTGCCAGCAGTGACAACTCCCCTCACGAGCAGTACTTC CASSDNSPHEQYF
TRBJ1-3 13 NA TRBV27 NA TGTGCCAGCCGGGAGGGCTCTGGAAACACCATATATTTT CASREGSGNTIYF
TRBJ1-2 12 NA TRBV2 NA TGTGCCAGCAGTGATCAGGGCTATGGCTACACCTTC CASSDQGYGYTF
TRBJ1-4 14 NA TRBV2 NA TGTGCCAGCAATCCCCGTACGGCTAATGAAAAACTGTTTTTT CASNPRTANEKLFF
TRBJ1-1 15 NA TRBV18 NA TGTGCCAGCTCACCAAGGGTGGAGGGGAACACTGAAGCTTTCTTT CASSPRVEGNTEAFF
TRBJ1-2 13 NA TRBV6-4 TRBD1 TGTGCCAGCAGTGAGACAGGGGTCGGGGGCTACACCTTC CASSETGVGGYTF